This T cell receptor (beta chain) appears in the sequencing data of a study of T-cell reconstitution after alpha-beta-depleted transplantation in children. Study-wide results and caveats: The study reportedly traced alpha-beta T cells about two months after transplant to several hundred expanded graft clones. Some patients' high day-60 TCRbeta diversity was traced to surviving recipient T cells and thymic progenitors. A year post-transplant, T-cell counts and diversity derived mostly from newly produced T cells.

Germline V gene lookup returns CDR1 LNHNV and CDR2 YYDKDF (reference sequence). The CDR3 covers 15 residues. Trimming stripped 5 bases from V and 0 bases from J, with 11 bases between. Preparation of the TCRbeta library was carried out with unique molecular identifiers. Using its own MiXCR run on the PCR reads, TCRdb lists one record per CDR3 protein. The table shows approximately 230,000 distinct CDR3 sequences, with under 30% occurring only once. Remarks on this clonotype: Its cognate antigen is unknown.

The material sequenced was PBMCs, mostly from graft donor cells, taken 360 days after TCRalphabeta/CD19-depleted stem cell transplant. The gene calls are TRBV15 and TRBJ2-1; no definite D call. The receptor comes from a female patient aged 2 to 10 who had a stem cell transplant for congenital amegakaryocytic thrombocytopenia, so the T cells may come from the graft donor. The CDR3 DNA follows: TGTGCCACCAGCGGGCCCTGGATCTCCTACAATGAGCAGTTCTTC. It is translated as CATSGPWISYNEQFF.